These T cell receptor beta chains were read from a single sample in a study of T cell responses to AZD1222 COVID-19 vaccine. Using immunoSEQ multiplex PCR, the repertoire was profiled, and TCRdb retains in-frame clones only, with some absent. Of about 97,000 clones listed, about 88% are singletons. The sample was peripheral blood, taken on day 0 of AZD1222 vaccination. The receptors were gathered from an adult in good health. Both conserved end residues are part of each CDR3. The order of the fields is clone size, D gene, J gene, V gene, CDR3 DNA, CDR3 protein. The D gene is left open where the match is weak. The size entry is marked missing in some rows and otherwise reads once, few, many or a size class.

abundance: NA
d_gene: TRBD1
j_gene: TRBJ1-1
v_gene: TRBV6-5
CDR3nt: TGTGCCAGCAGTTACTCGACAGGGACAAGGGGACGAATATTCTTT
CDR3aa: CASSYSTGTRGRIFF

abundance: NA
d_gene: NA
j_gene: TRBJ1-1
v_gene: TRBV5-6
CDR3nt: TGTGCCAGCAGCCGGCCTGGGGGGTATGGCACTGAAGCTTTCTTT
CDR3aa: CASSRPGGYGTEAFF

abundance: NA
d_gene: TRBD1
j_gene: TRBJ2-3
v_gene: TRBV7-2
CDR3nt: TGTGCCAGCAGAGGACAGGGAAGCACAGATACGCAGTATTTT
CDR3aa: CASRGQGSTDTQYF

abundance: NA
d_gene: NA
j_gene: TRBJ2-7
v_gene: TRBV5-4
CDR3nt: TGTGCCAGCAGCTTGTGGGTTGGCGAGCAGTACTTC
CDR3aa: CASSLWVGEQYF

abundance: NA
d_gene: TRBD1
j_gene: TRBJ1-6
v_gene: TRBV5-5
CDR3nt: TGTGCCAGCAGCTCGACAGGGTTCTATAATTCACCCCTCCACTTT
CDR3aa: CASSSTGFYNSPLHF

abundance: few
d_gene: TRBD1
j_gene: TRBJ1-6
v_gene: TRBV7-9
CDR3nt: TGTGCCAGCAGCTTGGGACAGGGATTCTATAATTCACCCCTCCACTTT
CDR3aa: CASSLGQGFYNSPLHF

abundance: NA
d_gene: NA
j_gene: TRBJ2-7
v_gene: TRBV4-1
CDR3nt: TGCGCCAGCAGCCAAGGAAGGTACGAGCAGTACTTC
CDR3aa: CASSQGRYEQYF

abundance: NA
d_gene: NA
j_gene: TRBJ2-3
v_gene: TRBV25-1
CDR3nt: TGTGCCAGCAGTGGAGGCGGTGGAACAGATACGCAGTATTTT
CDR3aa: CASSGGGGTDTQYF

abundance: NA
d_gene: NA
j_gene: TRBJ2-7
v_gene: TRBV28
CDR3nt: TGTGCCAGCAGCGACAAAGGATACGAGCAGTACTTC
CDR3aa: CASSDKGYEQYF

abundance: NA
d_gene: NA
j_gene: TRBJ2-1
v_gene: TRBV5-1
CDR3nt: TGCGCCAGCAGCTTGGCAGAAAGATACAATGAGCAGTTCTTC
CDR3aa: CASSLAERYNEQFF

abundance: once
d_gene: NA
j_gene: TRBJ2-1
v_gene: TRBV14
CDR3nt: TGTGCCAGCAGCCAAGGTTCAGCGAGGGTCAATGAGCAGTTCTTC
CDR3aa: CASSQGSARVNEQFF

abundance: NA
d_gene: NA
j_gene: TRBJ1-4
v_gene: TRBV19
CDR3nt: TGTGCCAGTAATACTGGCAGAAAAAATGAAAAACTGTTTTTT
CDR3aa: CASNTGRKNEKLFF

abundance: NA
d_gene: NA
j_gene: TRBJ2-3
v_gene: TRBV11-2
CDR3nt: TGTGCCAGCAGCTTAGAAACCCGGCCCACAGATACGCAGTATTTT
CDR3aa: CASSLETRPTDTQYF

abundance: once
d_gene: NA
j_gene: TRBJ2-7
v_gene: TRBV7-2
CDR3nt: TGTGCCAGCAGCTTATGGGCAGGGAGCTCCTACGAGCAGTACTTC
CDR3aa: CASSLWAGSSYEQYF

abundance: NA
d_gene: NA
j_gene: TRBJ1-3
v_gene: TRBV30
CDR3nt: TGTGCCTGGAATAGGGGCGGCTCTGGAAACACCATATATTTT
CDR3aa: CAWNRGGSGNTIYF

abundance: NA
d_gene: NA
j_gene: TRBJ2-1
v_gene: TRBV5-1
CDR3nt: TGCGCCAGCAGCTTGGGCAAAGCCTACAATGAGCAGTTCTTC
CDR3aa: CASSLGKAYNEQFF

abundance: NA
d_gene: TRBD1
j_gene: TRBJ2-6
v_gene: TRBV3-1/TRBV3-2
CDR3nt: TGTGCCAGCAGCCGTCCGGGACAGGGATCTGGGGCCAACGTCCTGACTTTC
CDR3aa: CASSRPGQGSGANVLTF

abundance: NA
d_gene: NA
j_gene: TRBJ1-5
v_gene: TRBV6-5
CDR3nt: TGTGCCAGCATAGAAACAGGGAATCAGCCCCAGCATTTT
CDR3aa: CASIETGNQPQHF

abundance: NA
d_gene: TRBD1
j_gene: TRBJ1-2
v_gene: TRBV6-5
CDR3nt: TGTGCCAGCAGTTACTCGGACAGGGTAGCAGTAGATGGCTACACCTTC
CDR3aa: CASSYSDRVAVDGYTF

abundance: NA
d_gene: TRBD2
j_gene: TRBJ2-1
v_gene: TRBV4-1
CDR3nt: TGCGCCAGCAGCCAACTAGCGGGGGTGTCCTACAATGAGCAGTTCTTC
CDR3aa: CASSQLAGVSYNEQFF

abundance: NA
d_gene: NA
j_gene: TRBJ1-1
v_gene: TRBV5-1
CDR3nt: TGCGCCAGCAGCTCCGGACTGATTATGAACACTGAAGCTTTCTTT
CDR3aa: CASSSGLIMNTEAFF

abundance: once
d_gene: NA
j_gene: TRBJ2-5
v_gene: TRBV20-1
CDR3nt: TGCAGTGCCCTTGGGGAGACCCAGTACTTC
CDR3aa: CSALGETQYF

abundance: NA
d_gene: NA
j_gene: TRBJ2-6
v_gene: TRBV20-1
CDR3nt: TGCAGTGCTAGTATGGCCACTTTCTCTGGGGCCAACGTCCTGACTTTC
CDR3aa: CSASMATFSGANVLTF

abundance: NA
d_gene: TRBD2
j_gene: TRBJ2-1
v_gene: TRBV15
CDR3nt: TGTGCCACCAGCAGAGGGGACTTAGGGACTACTAACCACCACAATGAGCAGTTCTTC
CDR3aa: CATSRGDLGTTNHHNEQFF

abundance: NA
d_gene: NA
j_gene: TRBJ1-2
v_gene: TRBV19
CDR3nt: TGTGCCAGTAGTGTGACCGCGAACTATGGCTACACCTTC
CDR3aa: CASSVTANYGYTF

abundance: NA
d_gene: TRBD1
j_gene: TRBJ1-1
v_gene: TRBV19
CDR3nt: TGTGCCAGTAGGGACCTACAGGGGAGGAACACTGAAGCTTTCTTT
CDR3aa: CASRDLQGRNTEAFF

abundance: NA
d_gene: NA
j_gene: TRBJ1-2
v_gene: TRBV13
CDR3nt: TGTGCCAGCAGCTTAGGTAGGATCTATGGCTACACCTTC
CDR3aa: CASSLGRIYGYTF

abundance: few
d_gene: NA
j_gene: TRBJ1-5
v_gene: TRBV2
CDR3nt: TGTGCCAGCGGCTCGGGGCAGCCCCAGCATTTT
CDR3aa: CASGSGQPQHF

abundance: NA
d_gene: NA
j_gene: TRBJ1-1
v_gene: TRBV6-5
CDR3nt: TGTGCCAGCAGGGAGGTTGGAGGAACTGAAGCTTTCTTT
CDR3aa: CASREVGGTEAFF

abundance: NA
d_gene: NA
j_gene: TRBJ1-1
v_gene: TRBV6-5
CDR3nt: TGTGCCAGCAGGACAACGTTCATAGCTTTCTTT
CDR3aa: CASRTTFIAFF

abundance: NA
d_gene: NA
j_gene: TRBJ2-5
v_gene: TRBV19
CDR3nt: TGTGCCAGTAGATCAGGGGAAGAGACCCAGTACTTC
CDR3aa: CASRSGEETQYF

abundance: NA
d_gene: TRBD1
j_gene: TRBJ1-2
v_gene: TRBV6-5
CDR3nt: TGTGCCAGCAGTTCCACCGGGACAGCTACTAACTATGGCTACACCTTC
CDR3aa: CASSSTGTATNYGYTF

abundance: NA
d_gene: TRBD1
j_gene: TRBJ1-4
v_gene: TRBV5-1
CDR3nt: TGCGCCAGCAGCGAGGGACAGGGAAGGACTAATGAAAAACTGTTTTTT
CDR3aa: CASSEGQGRTNEKLFF

abundance: NA
d_gene: NA
j_gene: TRBJ1-2
v_gene: TRBV2
CDR3nt: TGTGCCAGCATAAAGGACCTTAACTATGGCTACACCTTC
CDR3aa: CASIKDLNYGYTF

abundance: once
d_gene: NA
j_gene: TRBJ1-5
v_gene: TRBV5-1
CDR3nt: TGCGCCAGCAGCTTGGTCCCTACCGAGCAGCCCCAGCATTTT
CDR3aa: CASSLVPTEQPQHF

abundance: NA
d_gene: TRBD1
j_gene: TRBJ2-1
v_gene: TRBV9
CDR3nt: TGTGCCAGCAGCCCTCCGGGACAGGGGGAGGTTGGCGAGCAGTTCTTC
CDR3aa: CASSPPGQGEVGEQFF

abundance: few
d_gene: NA
j_gene: TRBJ1-4
v_gene: TRBV10-1
CDR3nt: TGCGCCAGCTTCCCCCCCGGTGAAAAACTGTTTTTT
CDR3aa: CASFPPGEKLFF

abundance: NA
d_gene: NA
j_gene: TRBJ2-5
v_gene: TRBV7-2
CDR3nt: TGTGCCAGCAGCTTAATTGGACGGACCCAGTACTTC
CDR3aa: CASSLIGRTQYF

abundance: NA
d_gene: NA
j_gene: TRBJ1-4
v_gene: TRBV28
CDR3nt: TGTGCCAGCAGTTCGGAAGGGTTAGGTAATGAAAAACTGTTTTTT
CDR3aa: CASSSEGLGNEKLFF

abundance: NA
d_gene: NA
j_gene: TRBJ1-1
v_gene: TRBV11-2
CDR3nt: TGTGCCAGCAGCCAAAACCCCCCCGTTGTGCCTGGGACTGAAGCTTTCTTT
CDR3aa: CASSQNPPVVPGTEAFF

abundance: NA
d_gene: TRBD1
j_gene: TRBJ2-7
v_gene: TRBV12-5
CDR3nt: TGTGCTAGTGGTCAAGGGACAGGCGCAACCGAGCAGTACTTC
CDR3aa: CASGQGTGATEQYF

abundance: NA
d_gene: NA
j_gene: TRBJ1-1
v_gene: TRBV27
CDR3nt: TGTGCCAGCAGGACAGGTAATCCGAACACTGAAGCTTTCTTT
CDR3aa: CASRTGNPNTEAFF

abundance: NA
d_gene: NA
j_gene: TRBJ1-2
v_gene: TRBV6-1
CDR3nt: TGTGCCAGCAGTGAATGGGCCGGAGGCTACACCTTC
CDR3aa: CASSEWAGGYTF

abundance: NA
d_gene: NA
j_gene: TRBJ2-7
v_gene: TRBV7-3
CDR3nt: TGTGCCAGCAGCTTGGAAACAGGGTCCTACGAGCAGTACTTC
CDR3aa: CASSLETGSYEQYF

abundance: NA
d_gene: TRBD1
j_gene: TRBJ2-7
v_gene: TRBV11-2
CDR3nt: TGTGCCAGCAGCTGGGACAGCTTCTACGAGCAGTACTTC
CDR3aa: CASSWDSFYEQYF

abundance: NA
d_gene: NA
j_gene: TRBJ1-2
v_gene: TRBV5-1
CDR3nt: TGCGCCAGCAGCCTCGGCAGTTTTTATGGCTACACCTTC
CDR3aa: CASSLGSFYGYTF